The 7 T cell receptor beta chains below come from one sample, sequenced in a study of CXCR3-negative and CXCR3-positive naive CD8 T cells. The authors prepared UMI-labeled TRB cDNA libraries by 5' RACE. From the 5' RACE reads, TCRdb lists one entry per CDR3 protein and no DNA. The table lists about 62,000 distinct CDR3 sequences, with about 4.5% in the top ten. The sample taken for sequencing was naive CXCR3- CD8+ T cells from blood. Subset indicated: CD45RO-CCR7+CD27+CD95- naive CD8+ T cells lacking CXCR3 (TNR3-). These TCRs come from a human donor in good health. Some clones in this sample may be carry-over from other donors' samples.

The CDR3 spells CASSLLGEETQYF. The chain is built from TRBV12-3 or TRBV12-4 and TRBJ2-5; with no DNA, the TCRdb D assignment of TRBD1 cannot be verified. The CDR3 loop spans 13 amino acids.

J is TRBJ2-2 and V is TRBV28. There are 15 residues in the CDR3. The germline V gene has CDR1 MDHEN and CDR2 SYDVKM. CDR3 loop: CASSFEAEFTGELFF.

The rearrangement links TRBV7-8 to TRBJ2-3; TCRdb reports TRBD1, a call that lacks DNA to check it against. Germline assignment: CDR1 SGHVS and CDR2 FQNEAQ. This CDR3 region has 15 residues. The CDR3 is CASSGGQGVQDTQYF.

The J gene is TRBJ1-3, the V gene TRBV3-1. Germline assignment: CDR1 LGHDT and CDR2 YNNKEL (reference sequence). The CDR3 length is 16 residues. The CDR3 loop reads CASSQNYGISGNTIYF.

CDR3: CSVVMGVDYNEQFF. The chain recombines TRBV29-1 with TRBJ2-1; the TCRdb D gene call, TRBD1, has no DNA to confirm it. This CDR3 has 14 residues. Looked up from germline, CDR1 is SQVTM and CDR2 is ANQGSEA.

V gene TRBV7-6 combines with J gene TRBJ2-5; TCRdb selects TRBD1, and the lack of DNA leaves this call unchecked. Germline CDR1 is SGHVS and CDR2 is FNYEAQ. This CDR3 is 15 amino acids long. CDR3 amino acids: CASSLSPEPQETQYF. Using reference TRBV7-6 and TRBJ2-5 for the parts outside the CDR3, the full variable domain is GAGVSQSPRYKVTKRGQDVALRCDPISGHVSLYWYRQALGQGPEFLTYFNYEAQQDKSGLPNDRFSAERPEGSISTLTIQRTEQRDSAMYRCASSLSPEPQETQYFGPGTRLLVL.

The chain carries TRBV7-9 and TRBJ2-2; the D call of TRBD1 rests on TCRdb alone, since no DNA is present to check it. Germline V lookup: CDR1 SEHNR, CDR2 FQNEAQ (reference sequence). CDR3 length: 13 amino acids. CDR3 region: CASRGGNTGELFF.